The 16 T cell receptor beta chains below were found in one sample sequenced in a study of T cell responses to AZD1222 COVID-19 vaccine. TCRdb keeps only in-frame clones here, not all; method: immunoSEQ multiplex PCR. The sample holds just under 150,000 clones, approximately 89% seen once. Here the sequenced sample was peripheral blood, taken 28 days after the second AZD1222 dose. These receptors were obtained from an adult who received the AZD1222 COVID-19 vaccine.

This chain uses TRBV9 with TRBJ1-1, with D tentatively TRBD1 (5 bases). The CDR3 is 12 amino acids. CDR1 SGDLS and CDR2 YYNGEE come from the germline V gene. Between the trimmed V and J ends, which lost 7 bases and 3 bases, there was a span of 10 bases. The CDR3 loop reads CASGQGDTEAFF. The CDR3 bases are TGTGCCAGCGGGCAGGGAGACACTGAAGCTTTCTTT.

The chain carries TRBV9 and TRBJ1-2, with TRBD1 matching over 7 bases. CDR3 length: 15 amino acids. Trimming cost V 4 bases and J 4 bases; bases outside gene matches: 10. CDR1 is SGDLS, CDR2 YYNGEE, per germline. Here the CDR3 reads CASSPSGTARYGYTF. CDR3 sequence (DNA): TGTGCCAGCAGCCCATCCGGGACAGCGCGCTATGGCTACACCTTC.

The chain recombines TRBV3-1 (or the pseudogene TRBV3-2) with TRBJ1-1; no definite D call. CDR1 and CDR2 (germline): LGHDT, YNNKEL (reference sequence). Trimming left V 3 bases short and J 4 bases short, with 9 bases between. The CDR3 sequence is 13 residues long. The CDR3 protein is CASSHYICTEAFF. CDR3 coding DNA: TGTGCCAGCAGCCATTACATTTGCACTGAAGCTTTCTTT.

V and J are TRBV27 and TRBJ2-3; D is uncertain. This CDR3 contains 13 residues. The germline V and J ends were trimmed by 0 bases and 3 bases, with 4 bases remaining between them. The germline gives CDR1 MNHEY, CDR2 SMNVEV (reference sequence). In DNA form, the CDR3 reads TGTGCCAGCAGTTTATCGACGACAGATACGCAGTATTTT. Amino acid sequence: CASSLSTTDTQYF.

The genes are TRBV18 and TRBJ2-1, with D perhaps matching TRBD2 (5 bases). Germline loops: CDR1 KGHSH, CDR2 LQKENI. The CDR3 is made up of 15 amino acids. Trimming left V 1 base short and J 5 bases short, with 12 bases between. The CDR3 loop reads CASSPRISGDNEQFF. The CDR3 DNA reads TGTGCCAGCTCACCACGCATCAGCGGCGACAATGAGCAGTTCTTC.

This clone was detected only once. The chain is built from TRBV5-8 and TRBJ1-1, with 8 nucleotides matching TRBD1. Looked up from germline, CDR1 is SGHTS and CDR2 is YDEGEE. V shed 5 bases and J 3 bases; nucleotides not matched to a gene: 3. This CDR3 is built from 13 residues. CDR3 sequence reads: CASSYRGYTEAFF. The CDR3 coding sequence is TGTGCCAGCAGTTACAGGGGGTACACTGAAGCTTTCTTT.

The V call is TRBV19, the J call TRBJ2-3; weak D call: TRBD2 (5 bases). Germline values: CDR1 LNHDA, CDR2 SQIVND (reference sequence). This CDR3 region has 14 residues. Trimming shortened V by 6 bases and J by 6 bases, and 16 bases separated the two germline ends. CDR3 amino acids: CASSSGIIRDTQYF. CDR3 bases: TGTGCCAGTAGCTCCGGGATAATTAGGGATACGCAGTATTTT.

The chain recombines TRBV6-2 or TRBV6-3 with TRBJ2-1; TRBD2 is a possible D gene (5 bases). Germline lookup yields CDR1 MNHEY and CDR2 SVGEGT. This CDR3 contains 18 residues. Trimming shortened V by 0 bases and J by 6 bases, and 21 bases separated the two germline ends. The CDR3 DNA reads as TGTGCCAGCAGTTACTCGAGGGCTAGGTATTTAAAGGGCAATGAGCAGTTCTTC. Translation: CASSYSRARYLKGNEQFF.

CDR3 DNA sequence: TGTGCCAGTAAGGCACAGGAGGCCTATGGCTACACCTTC. As protein: CASKAQEAYGYTF. J is TRBJ1-2 and V is TRBV19, with D tentatively TRBD1 (5 bases). Deletions cut 7 bases from V and 4 bases from J, with 13 bases between. CDR1 is LNHDA and CDR2 is SQIVND in the germline V gene (reference sequence). The CDR3 sequence is 13 residues long.

The V and J genes are TRBV5-1 and TRBJ2-7, with 12 bases that match TRBD1. V shed 3 bases and J 5 bases; nucleotides not matched to a gene: 12. From germline, CDR1 is SGHRS and CDR2 YFSETQ. The CDR3 loop spans 17 amino acids. The CDR3 spells CASSSGTGGPAAHEQYF. The CDR3, as DNA: TGCGCCAGCAGCTCCGGGACAGGGGGCCCTGCGGCCCACGAGCAGTACTTC. The whole variable domain, filled in from reference TRBV5-1 and TRBJ2-7, reads KAGVTQTPRYLIKTRGQQVTLSCSPISGHRSVSWYQQTPGQGLQFLFEYFSETQRNKGNFPGRFSGRQFSNSRSEMNVSTLELGDSALYLCASSSGTGGPAAHEQYFGPGTRLTVT.

The chain carries TRBV6-5 and TRBJ1-2; possible D gene TRBD1, 5 bases. Between the trimmed V and J ends, which lost 7 bases and 0 bases, there was a span of 9 bases. This CDR3 is 13 amino acids long. CDR1 and CDR2 from the germline V gene are MNHEY and SVGAGI. Here the CDR3 reads CASTGPTNYGYTF. The CDR3 bases are TGTGCCAGCACGGGACCTACTAACTATGGCTACACCTTC.

This clone came up a few times. The chain combines TRBV7-2 with TRBJ2-5; D is possibly TRBD2 (6 bases). V lost 1 base and J 2 bases, leaving 17 bases between the germline ends. The CDR3 contains 17 residues. CDR1 and CDR2 (germline): SGHTA, FQGNSA. The chain's CDR3 is CASSLGLSGGRQETQYF. The CDR3 nucleotides read TGTGCCAGCAGCTTAGGCCTTAGCGGAGGGAGGCAAGAGACCCAGTACTTC.

The chain couples TRBV7-2 to TRBJ1-2, with 7 positions matching TRBD1. The V gene's germline CDR1 is SGHTA and CDR2 FQGNSA. With V trimmed by 3 bases and J by 8 bases, 9 bases remained unmatched. This CDR3 has 14 residues. The chain's CDR3 is CASSFGTESMGYTF. CDR3 DNA: TGTGCCAGCAGCTTCGGGACAGAGAGTATGGGCTACACCTTC.

The V gene is TRBV7-6, the J gene TRBJ1-1; perhaps TRBD1 as D (5 bases). With 4 bases removed from V and 5 bases from J, the gap between germline ends came to 17 bases. The CDR3 extends over 15 amino acids. Germline CDR1 SGHVS, CDR2 FNYEAQ. CDR3 in amino acids: CASSSNGGAQTEAFF. DNA for the CDR3: TGTGCCAGCAGCTCAAACGGAGGGGCCCAGACTGAAGCTTTCTTT.

This clone turned up a few times. This chain's CDR3 is CASSLGGTPRVDEQFF. CDR3 nucleotides: TGTGCCAGCAGCCTAGGGGGGACCCCCAGAGTCGATGAGCAGTTCTTC. This rearrangement joins TRBV7-3 to TRBJ2-1; TRBD1 or TRBD2 may be the D gene (6 bases each). The CDR3 has 16 amino acids. Trimming left V 5 bases short and J 8 bases short, with 22 bases between. Germline V gives CDR1 SGHTA, CDR2 FQGTGA.

The chain recombines TRBV7-9 with TRBJ2-3, with D maybe TRBD1 (5 bases). V was trimmed by 10 bases and J by 3 bases, leaving 23 bases between them. The CDR3 contains 16 residues. In germline, CDR1 is SEHNR, CDR2 FQNEAQ (reference sequence). The CDR3 bases are TGTGCCATCTTAGCCCTCCAGGGTAGTGGAACAGATACGCAGTATTTT. Translating gives CAILALQGSGTDTQYF. The entire variable domain, with the rest obtained from reference TRBV7-9 and TRBJ2-3, is as follows: DTGVSQNPRHKITKRGQNVTFRCDPISEHNRLYWYRQTLGQGPEFLTYFQNEAQLEKSRLLSDRFSAERPKGSFSTLEIQRTEQGDSAMYLCAILALQGSGTDTQYFGPGTRLTVL.